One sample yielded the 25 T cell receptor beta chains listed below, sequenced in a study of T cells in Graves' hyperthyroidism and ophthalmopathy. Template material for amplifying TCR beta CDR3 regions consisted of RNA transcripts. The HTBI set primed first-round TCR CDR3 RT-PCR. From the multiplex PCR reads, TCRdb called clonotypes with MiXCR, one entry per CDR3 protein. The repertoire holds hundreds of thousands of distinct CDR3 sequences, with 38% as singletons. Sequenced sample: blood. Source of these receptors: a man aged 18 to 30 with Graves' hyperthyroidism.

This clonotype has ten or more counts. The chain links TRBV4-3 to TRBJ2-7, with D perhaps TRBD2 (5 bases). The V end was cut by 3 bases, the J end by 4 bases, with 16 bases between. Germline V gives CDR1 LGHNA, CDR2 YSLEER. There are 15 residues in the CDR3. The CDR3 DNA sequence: TGCGCCAGCAGCCAGGTTCGGGGTGGCTGGTACGAGCAGTACTTC. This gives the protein CASSQVRGGWYEQYF.

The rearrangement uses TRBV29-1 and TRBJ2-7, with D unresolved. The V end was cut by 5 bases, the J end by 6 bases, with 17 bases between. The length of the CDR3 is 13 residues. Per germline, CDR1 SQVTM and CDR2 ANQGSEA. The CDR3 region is CSVRRTPLAEQYF. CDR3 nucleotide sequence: TGCAGCGTTAGACGGACCCCACTCGCCGAGCAGTACTTC.

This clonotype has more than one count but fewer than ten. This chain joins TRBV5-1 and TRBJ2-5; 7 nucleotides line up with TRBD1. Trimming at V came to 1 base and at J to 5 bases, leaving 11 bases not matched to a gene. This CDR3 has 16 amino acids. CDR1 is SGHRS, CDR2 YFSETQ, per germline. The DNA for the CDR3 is TGCGCCAGCAGCTTGATTGTCGTCAGGGGGTTTGAGACCCAGTACTTC. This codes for CASSLIVVRGFETQYF.

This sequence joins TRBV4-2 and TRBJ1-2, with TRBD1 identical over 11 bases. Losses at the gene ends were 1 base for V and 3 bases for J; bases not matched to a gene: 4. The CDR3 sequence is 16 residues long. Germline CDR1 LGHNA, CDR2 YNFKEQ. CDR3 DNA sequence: TGTGCCAGCAGCCAAGCCCGGGACAGGGGGGACTATGGCTACACCTTC. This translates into CASSQARDRGDYGYTF.

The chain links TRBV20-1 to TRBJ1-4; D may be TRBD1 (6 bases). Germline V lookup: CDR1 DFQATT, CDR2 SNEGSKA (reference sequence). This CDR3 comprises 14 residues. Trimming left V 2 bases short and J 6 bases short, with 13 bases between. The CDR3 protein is CSARLRRGDEKLFF. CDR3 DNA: TGCAGTGCTAGACTAAGGAGGGGGGATGAAAAACTGTTTTTT.

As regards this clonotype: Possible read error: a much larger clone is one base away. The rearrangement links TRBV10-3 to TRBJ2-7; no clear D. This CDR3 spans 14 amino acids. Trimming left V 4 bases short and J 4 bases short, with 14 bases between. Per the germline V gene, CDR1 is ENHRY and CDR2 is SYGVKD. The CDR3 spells CAISADPGPYEQYF. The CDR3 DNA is TGTGCCATCAGTGCCGACCCCGGGCCTTACGAGCAGTACTTC.

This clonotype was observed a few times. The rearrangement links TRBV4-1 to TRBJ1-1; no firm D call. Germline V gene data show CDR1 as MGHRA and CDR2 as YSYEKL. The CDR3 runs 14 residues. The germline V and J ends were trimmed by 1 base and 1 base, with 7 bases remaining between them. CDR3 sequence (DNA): TGCGCCAGCAGCCAAGTGTCTCCGAACACTGAAGCTTTCTTT. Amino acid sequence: CASSQVSPNTEAFF.

CDR3 protein: CASSLYAGQTYEQYF. CDR3 bases: TGTGCCAGCAGCTTATACGCGGGACAGACCTACGAGCAGTACTTC. This chain joins TRBV7-6 and TRBJ2-7, with TRBD1 as a possible D gene (7 bases). The CDR3 is 15 amino acids. Germline V gene data show CDR1 as SGHVS and CDR2 as FNYEAQ. Between the trimmed V and J ends, which lost 2 bases and 2 bases, there was a span of 13 bases.

The CDR3 nucleotides read TGCAGTGCTAGAGATCTACGAGGGGCCGACGGCTACACCTTC. Protein product: CSARDLRGADGYTF. J is TRBJ1-2 and V is TRBV20-1; D perhaps matches TRBD1 (5 bases). The germline CDR1 and CDR2 sequences are DFQATT and SNEGSKA (reference sequence). The ends were cut back, 0 bases at V and 8 bases at J, with 16 bases in the middle. The CDR3 contains 14 residues.

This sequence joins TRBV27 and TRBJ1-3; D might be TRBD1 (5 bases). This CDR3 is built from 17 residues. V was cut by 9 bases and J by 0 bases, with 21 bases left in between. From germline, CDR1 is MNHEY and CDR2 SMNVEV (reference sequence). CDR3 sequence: CASGGLVVAHSGNTIYF. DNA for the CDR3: TGTGCCAGTGGGGGGTTAGTCGTGGCACACTCTGGAAACACCATATATTTT.

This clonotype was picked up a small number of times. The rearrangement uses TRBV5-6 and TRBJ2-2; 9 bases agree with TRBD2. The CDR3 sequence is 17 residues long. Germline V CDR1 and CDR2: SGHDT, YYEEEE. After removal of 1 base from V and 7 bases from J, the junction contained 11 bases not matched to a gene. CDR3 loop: CASSLRTSGSYGGELFF. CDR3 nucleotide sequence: TGTGCCAGCAGCTTGCGCACTAGCGGGTCTTACGGCGGGGAGCTGTTTTTT.

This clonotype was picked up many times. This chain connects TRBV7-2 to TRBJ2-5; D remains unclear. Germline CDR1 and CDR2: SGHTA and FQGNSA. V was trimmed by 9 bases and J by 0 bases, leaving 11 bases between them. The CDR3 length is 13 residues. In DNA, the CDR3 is TGTGCCAGTAGGGCAGGCAACCAAGAGACCCAGTACTTC. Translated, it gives CASRAGNQETQYF.

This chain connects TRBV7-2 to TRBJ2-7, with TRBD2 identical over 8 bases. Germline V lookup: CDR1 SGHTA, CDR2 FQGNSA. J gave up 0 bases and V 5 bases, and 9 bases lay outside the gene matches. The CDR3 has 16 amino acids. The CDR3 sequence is CASSERLASSSYEQYF. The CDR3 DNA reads TGTGCCAGCAGCGAGCGACTAGCGAGCAGCTCCTACGAGCAGTACTTC.

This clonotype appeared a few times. CDR3 DNA: TGCGCCAGCAGCCCCCATCGAGGGAATCAGCCCCAGCATTTT. Protein sequence: CASSPHRGNQPQHF. V gene TRBV4-1 combines with J gene TRBJ1-5, with D unclear. Between the trimmed V and J ends, which lost 4 bases and 4 bases, there was a span of 11 bases. The CDR3 loop spans 14 amino acids. The germline gives CDR1 MGHRA, CDR2 YSYEKL.

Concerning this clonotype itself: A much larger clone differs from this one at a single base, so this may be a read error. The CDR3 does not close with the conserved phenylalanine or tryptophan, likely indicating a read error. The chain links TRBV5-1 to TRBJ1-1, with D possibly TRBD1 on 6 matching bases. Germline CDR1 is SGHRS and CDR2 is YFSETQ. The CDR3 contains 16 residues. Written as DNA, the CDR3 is TGTGCCAGCAGTCAAAGGGCGACAGGCAAGAACACTGAAGCTTTCTCT. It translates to CASSQRATGKNTEAFS.

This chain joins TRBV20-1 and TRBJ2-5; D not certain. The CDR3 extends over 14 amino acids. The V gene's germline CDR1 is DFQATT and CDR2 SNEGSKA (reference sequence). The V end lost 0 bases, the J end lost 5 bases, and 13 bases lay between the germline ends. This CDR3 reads CSAREGAVGETQYF. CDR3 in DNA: TGCAGTGCTAGAGAGGGTGCGGTTGGGGAGACCCAGTACTTC.

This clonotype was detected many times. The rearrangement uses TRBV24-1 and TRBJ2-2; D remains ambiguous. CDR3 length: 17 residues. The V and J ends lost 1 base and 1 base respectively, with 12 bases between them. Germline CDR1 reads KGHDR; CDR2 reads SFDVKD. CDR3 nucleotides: TGTGCCACCAGTGATTTCACGGCGGTTCTGAACACCGGGGAGCTGTTTTTT. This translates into CATSDFTAVLNTGELFF.

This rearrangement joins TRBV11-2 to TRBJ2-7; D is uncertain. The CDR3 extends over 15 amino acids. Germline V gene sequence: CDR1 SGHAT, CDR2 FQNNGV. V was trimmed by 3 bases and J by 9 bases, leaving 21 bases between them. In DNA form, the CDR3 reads TGTGCCAGCAGCTTGGCCGGAAATAACCCCAACGGGCAGTACTTC. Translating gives CASSLAGNNPNGQYF.

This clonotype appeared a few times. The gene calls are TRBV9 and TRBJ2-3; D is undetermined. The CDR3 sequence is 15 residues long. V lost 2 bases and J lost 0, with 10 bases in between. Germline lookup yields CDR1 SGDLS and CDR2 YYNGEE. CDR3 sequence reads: CASSVGYSSTDTQYF. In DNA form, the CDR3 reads TGTGCCAGCAGCGTTGGCTACTCTAGCACAGATACGCAGTATTTT.

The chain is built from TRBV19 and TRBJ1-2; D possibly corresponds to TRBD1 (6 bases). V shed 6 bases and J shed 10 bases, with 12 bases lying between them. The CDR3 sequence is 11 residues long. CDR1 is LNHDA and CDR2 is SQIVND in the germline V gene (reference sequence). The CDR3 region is CASSQTGDYTF. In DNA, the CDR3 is TGTGCCAGTAGCCAGACAGGAGACTACACCTTC. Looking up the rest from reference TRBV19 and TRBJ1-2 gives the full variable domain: DGGITQSPKYLFRKEGQNVTLSCEQNLNHDAMYWYRQDPGQGLRLIYYSQIVNDFQKGDIAEGYSVSREKKESFPLTVTSAQKNPTAFYLCASSQTGDYTFGSGTRLTVV.

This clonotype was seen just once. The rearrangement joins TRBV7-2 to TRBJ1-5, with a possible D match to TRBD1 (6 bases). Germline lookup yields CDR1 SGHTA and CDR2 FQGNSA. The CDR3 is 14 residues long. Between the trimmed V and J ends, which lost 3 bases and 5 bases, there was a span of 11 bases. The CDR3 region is CASSLWQGYQPQHF. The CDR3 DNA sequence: TGTGCCAGCAGCTTGTGGCAGGGGTATCAGCCCCAGCATTTT.

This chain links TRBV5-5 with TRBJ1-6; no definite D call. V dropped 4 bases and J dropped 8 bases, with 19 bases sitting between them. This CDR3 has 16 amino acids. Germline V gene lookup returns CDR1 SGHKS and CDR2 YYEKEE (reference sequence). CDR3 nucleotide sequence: TGTGCCAGCAGCCCTCAAGGGCCTTTTCTGCATTCACCCCTCCACTTT. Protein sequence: CASSPQGPFLHSPLHF.

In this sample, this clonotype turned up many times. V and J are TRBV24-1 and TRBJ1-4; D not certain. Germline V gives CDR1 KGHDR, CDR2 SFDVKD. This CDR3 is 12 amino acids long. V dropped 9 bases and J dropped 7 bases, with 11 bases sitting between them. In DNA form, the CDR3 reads TGTGCCACCGGAGAAGGAAGTGAAAAACTGTTTTTT. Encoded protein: CATGEGSEKLFF.

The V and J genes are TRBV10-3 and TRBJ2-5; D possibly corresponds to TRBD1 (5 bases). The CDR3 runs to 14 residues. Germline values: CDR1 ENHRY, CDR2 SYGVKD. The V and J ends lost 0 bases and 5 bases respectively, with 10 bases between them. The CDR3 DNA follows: TGTGCCATCAGTGAGTCTACAGGCGGCGAGACCCAGTACTTC. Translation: CAISESTGGETQYF.

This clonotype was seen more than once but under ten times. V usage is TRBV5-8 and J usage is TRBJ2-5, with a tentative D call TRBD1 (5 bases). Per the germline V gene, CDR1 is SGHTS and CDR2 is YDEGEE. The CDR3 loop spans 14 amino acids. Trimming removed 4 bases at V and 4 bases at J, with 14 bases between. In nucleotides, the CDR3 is TGTGCCAGCAGCGACCCCAGGGTAATAGAGACCCAGTACTTC. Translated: CASSDPRVIETQYF.